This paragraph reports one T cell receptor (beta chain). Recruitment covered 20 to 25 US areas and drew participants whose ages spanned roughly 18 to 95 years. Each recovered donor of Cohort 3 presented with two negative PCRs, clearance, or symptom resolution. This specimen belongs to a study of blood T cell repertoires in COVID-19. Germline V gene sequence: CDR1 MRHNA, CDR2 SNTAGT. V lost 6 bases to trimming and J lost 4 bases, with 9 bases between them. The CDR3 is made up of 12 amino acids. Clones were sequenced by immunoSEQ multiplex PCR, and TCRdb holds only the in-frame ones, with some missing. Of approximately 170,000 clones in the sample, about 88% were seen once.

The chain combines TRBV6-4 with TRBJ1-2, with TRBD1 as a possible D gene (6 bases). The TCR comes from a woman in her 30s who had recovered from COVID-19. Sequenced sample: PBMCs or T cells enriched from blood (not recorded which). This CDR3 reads CASRGQTYGYTF. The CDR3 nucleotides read TGTGCCAGCAGAGGACAGACCTATGGCTACACCTTC.